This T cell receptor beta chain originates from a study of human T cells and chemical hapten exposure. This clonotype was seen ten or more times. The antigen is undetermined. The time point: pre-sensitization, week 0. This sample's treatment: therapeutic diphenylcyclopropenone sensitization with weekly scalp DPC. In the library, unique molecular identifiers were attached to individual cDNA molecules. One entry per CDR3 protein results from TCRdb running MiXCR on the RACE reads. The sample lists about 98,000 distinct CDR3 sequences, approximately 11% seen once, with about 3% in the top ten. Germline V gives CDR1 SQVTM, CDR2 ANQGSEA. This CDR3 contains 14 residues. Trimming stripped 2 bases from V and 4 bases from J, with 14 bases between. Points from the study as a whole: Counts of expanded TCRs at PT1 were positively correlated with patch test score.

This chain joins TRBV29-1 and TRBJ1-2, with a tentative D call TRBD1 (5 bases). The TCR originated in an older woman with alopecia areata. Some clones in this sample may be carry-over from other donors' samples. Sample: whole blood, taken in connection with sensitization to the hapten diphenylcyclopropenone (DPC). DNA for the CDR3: TGCAGCGTTGAATGGGGGATGGCTGTCTATGGCTACACCTTC. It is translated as CSVEWGMAVYGYTF. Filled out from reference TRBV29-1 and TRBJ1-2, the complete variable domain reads SAVISQKPSRDICQRGTSLTIQCQVDSQVTMMFWYRQQPGQSLTLIATANQGSEATYESGFVIDKFPISRPNLTFSTLTVSNMSPEDSSIYLCSVEWGMAVYGYTFGSGTRLTVV.